Described below is a single T cell receptor beta chain sequence and its context. The method was immunoSEQ multiplex PCR; TCRdb's version includes in-frame clones alone and lacks a portion of them. The sample holds about 110,000 clones, approximately 89% seen once. These data come from a study of OX40 agonist ivuxolimab in advanced cancers. The CDR3 is 14 amino acids. Unmatched junction bases numbered 10, after V lost 3 bases and J lost 10 bases. Germline CDR1 is SGHAT and CDR2 is FQDESV (reference sequence). The TCR originated in an adult with an advanced solid tumor such as melanoma, head and neck, liver or kidney cancer. This sample comprised CD4+ or CD8+ T cells sorted from blood, obtained in a trial of the OX40 agonist ivuxolimab. The chain joins TRBV11-1 to TRBJ2-3; 7 nucleotides align to TRBD2. In nucleotides, the CDR3 is TGTGCCAGCAGCTTCATGGCGGGGGAGGTATCGCAGTATTTT. Translated, it gives CASSFMAGEVSQYF.